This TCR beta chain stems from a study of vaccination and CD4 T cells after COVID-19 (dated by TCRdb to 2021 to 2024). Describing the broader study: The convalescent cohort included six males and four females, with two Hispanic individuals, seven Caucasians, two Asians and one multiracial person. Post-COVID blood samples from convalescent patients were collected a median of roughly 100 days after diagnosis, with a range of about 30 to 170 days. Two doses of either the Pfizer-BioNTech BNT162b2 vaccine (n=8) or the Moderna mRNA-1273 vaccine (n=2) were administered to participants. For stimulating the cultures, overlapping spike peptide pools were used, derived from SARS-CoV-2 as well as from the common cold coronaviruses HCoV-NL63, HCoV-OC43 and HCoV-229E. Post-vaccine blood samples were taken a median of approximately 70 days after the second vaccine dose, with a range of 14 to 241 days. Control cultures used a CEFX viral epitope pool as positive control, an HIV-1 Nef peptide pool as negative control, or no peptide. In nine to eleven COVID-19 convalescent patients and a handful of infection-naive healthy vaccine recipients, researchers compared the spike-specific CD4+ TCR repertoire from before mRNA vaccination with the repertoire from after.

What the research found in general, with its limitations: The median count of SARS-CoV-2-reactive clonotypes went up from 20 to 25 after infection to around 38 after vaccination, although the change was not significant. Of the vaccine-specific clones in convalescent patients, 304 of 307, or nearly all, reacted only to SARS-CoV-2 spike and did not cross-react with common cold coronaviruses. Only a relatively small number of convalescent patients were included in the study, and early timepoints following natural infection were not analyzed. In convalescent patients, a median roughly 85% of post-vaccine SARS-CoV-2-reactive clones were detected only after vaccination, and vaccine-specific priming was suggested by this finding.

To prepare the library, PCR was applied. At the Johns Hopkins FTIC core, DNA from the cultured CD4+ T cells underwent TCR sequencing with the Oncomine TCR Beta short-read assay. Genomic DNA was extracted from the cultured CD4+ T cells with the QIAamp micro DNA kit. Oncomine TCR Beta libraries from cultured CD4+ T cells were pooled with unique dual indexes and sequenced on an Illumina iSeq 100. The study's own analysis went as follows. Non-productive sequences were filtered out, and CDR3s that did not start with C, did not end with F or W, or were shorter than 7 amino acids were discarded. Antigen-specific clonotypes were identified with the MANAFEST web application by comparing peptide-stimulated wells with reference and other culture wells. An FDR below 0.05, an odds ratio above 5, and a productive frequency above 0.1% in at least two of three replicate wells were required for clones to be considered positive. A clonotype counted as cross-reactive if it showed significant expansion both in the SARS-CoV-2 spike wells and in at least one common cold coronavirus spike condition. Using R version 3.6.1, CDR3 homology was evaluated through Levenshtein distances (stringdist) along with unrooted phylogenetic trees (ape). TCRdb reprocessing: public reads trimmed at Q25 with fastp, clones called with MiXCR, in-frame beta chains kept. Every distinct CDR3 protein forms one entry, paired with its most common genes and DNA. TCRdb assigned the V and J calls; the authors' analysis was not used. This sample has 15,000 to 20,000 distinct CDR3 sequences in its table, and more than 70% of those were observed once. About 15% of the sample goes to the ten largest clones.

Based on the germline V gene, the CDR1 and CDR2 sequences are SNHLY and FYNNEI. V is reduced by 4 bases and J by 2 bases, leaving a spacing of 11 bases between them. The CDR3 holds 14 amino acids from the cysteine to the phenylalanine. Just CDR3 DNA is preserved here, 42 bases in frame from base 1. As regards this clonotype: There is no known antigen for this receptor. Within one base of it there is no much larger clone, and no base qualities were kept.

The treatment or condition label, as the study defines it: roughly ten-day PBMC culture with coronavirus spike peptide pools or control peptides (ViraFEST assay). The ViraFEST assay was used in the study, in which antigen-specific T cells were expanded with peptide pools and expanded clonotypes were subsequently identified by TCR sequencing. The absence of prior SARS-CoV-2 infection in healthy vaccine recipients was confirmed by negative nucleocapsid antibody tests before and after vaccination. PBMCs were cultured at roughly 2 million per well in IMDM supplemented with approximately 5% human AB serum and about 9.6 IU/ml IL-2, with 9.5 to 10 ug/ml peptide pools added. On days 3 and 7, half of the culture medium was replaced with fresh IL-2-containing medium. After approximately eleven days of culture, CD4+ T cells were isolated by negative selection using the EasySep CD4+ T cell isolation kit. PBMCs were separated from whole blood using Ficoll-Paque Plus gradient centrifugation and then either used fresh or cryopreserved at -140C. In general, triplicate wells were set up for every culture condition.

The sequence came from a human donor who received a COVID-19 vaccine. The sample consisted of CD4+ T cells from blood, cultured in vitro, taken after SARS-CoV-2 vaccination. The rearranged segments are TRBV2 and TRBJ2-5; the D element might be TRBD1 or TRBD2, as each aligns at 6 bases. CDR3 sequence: CASSGQGTQETQYF. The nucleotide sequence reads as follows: TGTGCCAGCAGTGGGCAGGGGACTCAAGAGACCCAGTACTTC.